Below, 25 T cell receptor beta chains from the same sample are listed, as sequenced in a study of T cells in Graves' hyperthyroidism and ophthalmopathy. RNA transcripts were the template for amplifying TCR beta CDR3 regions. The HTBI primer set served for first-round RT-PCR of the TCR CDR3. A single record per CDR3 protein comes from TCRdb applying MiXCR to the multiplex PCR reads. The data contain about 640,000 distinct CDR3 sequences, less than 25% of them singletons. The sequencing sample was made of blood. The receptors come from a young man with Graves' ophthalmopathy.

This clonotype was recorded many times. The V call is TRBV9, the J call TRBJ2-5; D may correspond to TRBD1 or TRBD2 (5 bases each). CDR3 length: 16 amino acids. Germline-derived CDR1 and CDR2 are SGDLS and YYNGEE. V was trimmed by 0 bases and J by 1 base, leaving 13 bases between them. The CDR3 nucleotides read TGTGCCAGCAGCGTAGGGACATCGGGGATCCAAGAGACCCAGTACTTC. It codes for CASSVGTSGIQETQYF.

CDR3 bases: TGTGCCAGTAGTTCCCGAAGGGCCGGGCCTTCGGGGGCCAACGTCCTGACTTTC. It is translated as CASSSRRAGPSGANVLTF. This chain links TRBV19 with TRBJ2-6; no clear D. The CDR3 is made up of 18 amino acids. The V end was cut by 5 bases, the J end by 4 bases, with 21 bases between. Germline CDR1 is LNHDA and CDR2 is SQIVND (reference sequence).

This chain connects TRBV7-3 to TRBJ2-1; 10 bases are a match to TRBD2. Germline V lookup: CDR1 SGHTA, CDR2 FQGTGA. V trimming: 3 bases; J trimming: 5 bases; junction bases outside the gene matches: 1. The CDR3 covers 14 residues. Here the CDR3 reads CASSFTSGDNEQFF. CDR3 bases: TGTGCCAGCAGCTTCACTAGCGGGGACAATGAGCAGTTCTTC. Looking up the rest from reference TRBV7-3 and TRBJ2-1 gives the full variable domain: GAGVSQTPSNKVTEKGKYVELRCDPISGHTALYWYRQSLGQGPEFLIYFQGTGAADDSGLPNDRFFAVRPEGSVSTLKIQRTERGDSAVYLCASSFTSGDNEQFFGPGTRLTVL.

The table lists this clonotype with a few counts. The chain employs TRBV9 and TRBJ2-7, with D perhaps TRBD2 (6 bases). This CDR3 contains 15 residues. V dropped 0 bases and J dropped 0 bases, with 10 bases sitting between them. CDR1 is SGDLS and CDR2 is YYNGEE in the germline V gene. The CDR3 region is CASSVVGTPSYEQYF. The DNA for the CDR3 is TGTGCCAGCAGCGTAGTGGGGACTCCCTCCTACGAGCAGTACTTC.

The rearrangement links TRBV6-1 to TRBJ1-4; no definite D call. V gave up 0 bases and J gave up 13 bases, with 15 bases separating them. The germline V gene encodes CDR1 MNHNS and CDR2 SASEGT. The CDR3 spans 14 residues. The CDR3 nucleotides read TGTGCCAGCAGTGAAGCGCGGGGTCGGATTATACTGTTTTTT. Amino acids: CASSEARGRIILFF.

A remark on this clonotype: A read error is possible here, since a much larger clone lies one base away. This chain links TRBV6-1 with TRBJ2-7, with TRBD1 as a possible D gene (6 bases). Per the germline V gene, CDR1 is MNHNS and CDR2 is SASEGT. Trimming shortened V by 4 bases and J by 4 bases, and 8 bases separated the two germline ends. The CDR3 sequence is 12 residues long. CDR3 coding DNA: TGTGCCAGCAGTGGGGACATTTACGAGCAGTACTTC. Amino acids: CASSGDIYEQYF.

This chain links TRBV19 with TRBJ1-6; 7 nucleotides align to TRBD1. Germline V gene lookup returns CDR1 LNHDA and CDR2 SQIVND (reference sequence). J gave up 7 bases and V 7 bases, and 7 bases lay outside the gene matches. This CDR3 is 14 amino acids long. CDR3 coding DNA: TGTGCCAGTAAAGGGGACAGTGAGAATTCACCCCTCCACTTT. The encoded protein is CASKGDSENSPLHF.

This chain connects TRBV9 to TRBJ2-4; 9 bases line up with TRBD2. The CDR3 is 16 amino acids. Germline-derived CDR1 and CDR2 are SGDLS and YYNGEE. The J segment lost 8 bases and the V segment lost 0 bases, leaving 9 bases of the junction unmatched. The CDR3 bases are TGTGCCAGCAGCGTAGGTACTAGCGGGTCCAGAGACATTCAGTACTTC. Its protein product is CASSVGTSGSRDIQYF.

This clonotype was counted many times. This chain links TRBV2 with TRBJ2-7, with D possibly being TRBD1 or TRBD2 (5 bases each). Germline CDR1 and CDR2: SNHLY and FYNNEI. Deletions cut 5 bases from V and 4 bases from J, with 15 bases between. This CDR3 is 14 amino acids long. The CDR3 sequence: CASSPRGDRYEQYF. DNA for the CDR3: TGTGCCAGCAGTCCTCGTGGGGACCGATACGAGCAGTACTTC.

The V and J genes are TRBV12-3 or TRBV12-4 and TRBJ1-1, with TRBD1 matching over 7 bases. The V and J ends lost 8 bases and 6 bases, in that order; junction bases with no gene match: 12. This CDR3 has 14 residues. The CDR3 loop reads CASYHRGWGPEAFF. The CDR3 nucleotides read TGTGCCAGCTACCACAGGGGTTGGGGCCCTGAAGCTTTCTTT.

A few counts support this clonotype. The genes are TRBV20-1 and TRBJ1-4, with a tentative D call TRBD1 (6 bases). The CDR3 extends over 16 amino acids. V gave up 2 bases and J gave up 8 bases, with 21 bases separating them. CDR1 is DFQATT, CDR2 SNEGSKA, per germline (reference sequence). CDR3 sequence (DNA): TGCAGTGCTAGACTCAACTTGCGGGGGCTAGGAGAAAAACTGTTTTTT. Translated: CSARLNLRGLGEKLFF.

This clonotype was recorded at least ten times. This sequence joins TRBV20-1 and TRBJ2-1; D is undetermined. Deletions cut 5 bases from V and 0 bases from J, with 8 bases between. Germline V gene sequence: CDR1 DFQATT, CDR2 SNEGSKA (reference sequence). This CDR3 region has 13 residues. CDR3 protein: CSAPVSSYNEQFF. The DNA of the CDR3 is TGCAGTGCTCCCGTTAGCTCCTACAATGAGCAGTTCTTC.

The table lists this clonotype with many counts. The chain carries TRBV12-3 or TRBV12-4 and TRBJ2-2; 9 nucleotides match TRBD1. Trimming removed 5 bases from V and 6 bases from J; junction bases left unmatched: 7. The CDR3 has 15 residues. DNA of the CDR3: TGTGCCAGCAGTCCTCCGGGACAGGGACCCGGGGAGCTGTTTTTT. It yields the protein CASSPPGQGPGELFF.

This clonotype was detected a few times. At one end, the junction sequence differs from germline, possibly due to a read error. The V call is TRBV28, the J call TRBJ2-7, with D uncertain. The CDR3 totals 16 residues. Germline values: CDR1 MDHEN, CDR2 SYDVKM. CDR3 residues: CAGSFHLTSPTYEQYF. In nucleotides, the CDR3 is TGTGCCGGCAGTTTCCACCTCACGAGTCCAACCTACGAGCAGTACTTC.

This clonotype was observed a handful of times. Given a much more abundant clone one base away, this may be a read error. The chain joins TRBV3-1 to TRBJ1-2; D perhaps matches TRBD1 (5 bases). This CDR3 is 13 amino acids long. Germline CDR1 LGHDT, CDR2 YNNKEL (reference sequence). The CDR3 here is CASSQEWGGGHTF. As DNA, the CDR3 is TGTGCCAGCAGCCAAGAATGGGGGGGTGGCCACACCTTC.

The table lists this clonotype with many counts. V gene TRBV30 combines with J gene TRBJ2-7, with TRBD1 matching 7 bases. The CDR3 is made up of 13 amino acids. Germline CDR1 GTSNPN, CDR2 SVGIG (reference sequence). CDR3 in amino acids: CALAGTDSYEQYF. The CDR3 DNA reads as TGTGCACTGGCCGGGACAGACTCCTACGAGCAGTACTTC.

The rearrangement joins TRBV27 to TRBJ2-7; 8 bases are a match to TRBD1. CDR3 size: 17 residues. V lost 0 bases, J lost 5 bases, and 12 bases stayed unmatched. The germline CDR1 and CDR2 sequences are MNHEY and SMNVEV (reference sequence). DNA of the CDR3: TGTGCCAGCAGTTTATCAGGGAGGACAGGGATGCTTCACGAGCAGTACTTC. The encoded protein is CASSLSGRTGMLHEQYF.

The CDR3 is CASSLSLGEQYF. In nucleotides, the CDR3 is TGTGCCAGCAGTTTAAGTCTCGGCGAGCAGTACTTC. V and J are TRBV28 and TRBJ2-7, with no clear D. CDR1 is MDHEN, CDR2 SYDVKM, per germline. V dropped 2 bases and J dropped 6 bases, with 8 bases sitting between them. This CDR3 has 12 residues.

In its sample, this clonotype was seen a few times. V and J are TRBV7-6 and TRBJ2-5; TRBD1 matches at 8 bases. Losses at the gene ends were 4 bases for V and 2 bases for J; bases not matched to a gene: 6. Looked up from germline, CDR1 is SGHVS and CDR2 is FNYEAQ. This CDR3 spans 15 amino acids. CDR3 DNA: TGTGCCAGCAGCTCCGACAGGGGTGGTCAAGAGACCCAGTACTTC. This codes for CASSSDRGGQETQYF. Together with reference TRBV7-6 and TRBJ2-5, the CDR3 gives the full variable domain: GAGVSQSPRYKVTKRGQDVALRCDPISGHVSLYWYRQALGQGPEFLTYFNYEAQQDKSGLPNDRFSAERPEGSISTLTIQRTEQRDSAMYRCASSSDRGGQETQYFGPGTRLLVL.

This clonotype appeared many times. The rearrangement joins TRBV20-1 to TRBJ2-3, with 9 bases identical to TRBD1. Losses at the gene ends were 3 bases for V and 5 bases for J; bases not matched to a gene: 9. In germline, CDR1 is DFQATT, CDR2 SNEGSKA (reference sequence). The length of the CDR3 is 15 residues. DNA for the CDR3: TGCAGTGCTAGCCCACAGGGGGCGATTAAAGATACGCAGTATTTT. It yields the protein CSASPQGAIKDTQYF.

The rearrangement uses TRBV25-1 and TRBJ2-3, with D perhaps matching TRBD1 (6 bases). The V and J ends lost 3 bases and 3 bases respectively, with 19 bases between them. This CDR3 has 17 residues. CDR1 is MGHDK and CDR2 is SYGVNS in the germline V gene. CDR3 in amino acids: CASSESPTGLATDTQYF. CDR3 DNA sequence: TGTGCCAGCAGTGAGTCTCCAACAGGGCTGGCGACAGATACGCAGTATTTT. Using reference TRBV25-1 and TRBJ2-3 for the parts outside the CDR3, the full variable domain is EADIYQTPRYLVIGTGKKITLECSQTMGHDKMYWYQQDPGMELHLIHYSYGVNSTEKGDLSSESTVSRIRTEHFPLTLESARPSHTSQYLCASSESPTGLATDTQYFGPGTRLTVL.

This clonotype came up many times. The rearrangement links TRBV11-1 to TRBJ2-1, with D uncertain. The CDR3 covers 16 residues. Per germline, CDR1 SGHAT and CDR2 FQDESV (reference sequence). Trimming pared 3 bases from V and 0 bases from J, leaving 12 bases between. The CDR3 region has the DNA TGTGCCAGCAGCTTGGAGCCACTGAGCTCCTACAATGAGCAGTTCTTC. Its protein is CASSLEPLSSYNEQFF. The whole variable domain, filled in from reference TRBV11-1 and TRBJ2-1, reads EAEVAQSPRYKITEKSQAVAFWCDPISGHATLYWYRQILGQGPELLVQFQDESVVDDSQLPKDRFSAERLKGVDSTLKIQPAELGDSAMYLCASSLEPLSSYNEQFFGPGTRLTVL.

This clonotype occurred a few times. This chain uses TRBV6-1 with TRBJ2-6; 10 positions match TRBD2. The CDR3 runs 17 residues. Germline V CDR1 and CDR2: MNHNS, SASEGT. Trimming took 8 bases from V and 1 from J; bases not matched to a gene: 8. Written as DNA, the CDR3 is TGTGCCAGCTCACTAGCTAGCGGGAGATCTGGGGCCAACGTCCTGACTTTC. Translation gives CASSLASGRSGANVLTF.

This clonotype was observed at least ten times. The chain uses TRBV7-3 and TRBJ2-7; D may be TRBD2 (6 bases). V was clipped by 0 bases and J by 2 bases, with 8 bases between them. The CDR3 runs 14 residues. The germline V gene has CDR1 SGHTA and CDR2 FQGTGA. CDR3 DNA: TGTGCCAGCAGCTTAACGGAGGGAACCTACGAGCAGTACTTC. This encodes CASSLTEGTYEQYF.

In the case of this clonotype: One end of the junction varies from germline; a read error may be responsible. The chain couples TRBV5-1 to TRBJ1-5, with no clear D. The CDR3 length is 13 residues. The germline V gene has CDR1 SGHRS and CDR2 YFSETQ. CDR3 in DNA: TGCGCCAGCAGCTTGGCAAGAGGCCAGCCCCGGCATTTT. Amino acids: CASSLARGQPRHF. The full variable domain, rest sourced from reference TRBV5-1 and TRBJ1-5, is KAGVTQTPRYLIKTRGQQVTLSCSPISGHRSVSWYQQTPGQGLQFLFEYFSETQRNKGNFPGRFSGRQFSNSRSEMNVSTLELGDSALYLCASSLARGQPRHFGDGTRLSIL.